This is a list of T cell receptor beta chains from one sample in a study of identical twins. TCRdb independently ran MiXCR on the 5' RACE reads; one entry per CDR3 protein. This table has fewer than 250,000 distinct CDR3 sequences, 6% to 8.5% appearing once. The same sample was also used in a study of yellow fever vaccine responses in identical twins.

Sequenced sample: CD8+ T cells sorted from blood. Receptors originate from a woman aged 18-29 years in good health. The conserved cysteine and the conserved F or W are not part of the CDR3 here.

cdr3_length j_call v_call cdr3_aa
11 TRBJ2-3 TRBV20-1 SARTDHTDTQY
13 TRBJ1-2 TRBV28 ASRPRVVTNYGYT
14 TRBJ2-1 TRBV12-3/TRBV12-4 ASSFRLAGFFNEQF
10 TRBJ2-1 TRBV29-1 SETGTSGEQF
13 TRBJ2-1 TRBV9 ASSVRTGAYNEQF
13 TRBJ2-3 TRBV7-3 ASSFSSTGADTQY
16 TRBJ2-3 TRBV11-1 ASSSDSGGPPSADTQY
15 TRBJ2-1 TRBV7-9 ASSLESVRVWHNEQF
15 TRBJ2-2 TRBV6-5 ASSYGGLAGSTGELF
10 TRBJ2-7 TRBV29-1 SAKTGSYEQY
11 TRBJ2-7 TRBV29-1 SVGSGMGYEQY
12 TRBJ2-1 TRBV29-1 SVDYRGLQNEQF
14 TRBJ2-1 TRBV7-8 ASSSPLAGGYNEQF
17 TRBJ2-3 TRBV5-1 ASRLRFAQSPTGTDTQY
16 TRBJ2-1 TRBV2 ALWIDRGPLEDSNEQF
16 TRBJ2-1 TRBV12-3/TRBV12-4 ASKVTRGLAGVVNEQF
13 TRBJ1-1 TRBV5-1 ASSKGQDMNTEAF
13 TRBJ1-2 TRBV5-1 ASTGQDSKLSGYT
13 TRBJ1-2 TRBV12-3/TRBV12-4 ASSLTERSNYGYT
12 TRBJ2-1 TRBV19 ASIGVNSYNEQF
10 TRBJ2-1 TRBV10-1 ASSGPYNEQF
12 TRBJ1-4 TRBV13 ASSPDREREKLF
12 TRBJ2-2 TRBV3-1 ASSQREGRRELF
16 TRBJ2-3 TRBV5-1 ASSLALLQGERGDTQY
12 TRBJ2-7 TRBV5-1 ASTPGASGYEQY
14 TRBJ2-2 TRBV20-1 CARGGRVSNTGELF
15 TRBJ1-5 TRBV6-1 ASSVPEAKSSNQPQH
11 TRBJ2-7 TRBV7-9 ASSSSGASEQY
15 TRBJ2-1 TRBV7-7 ASSLTLDRGTYNEQF
12 TRBJ1-2 TRBV6-1 ASSERDKAYGYT
14 TRBJ2-2 TRBV6-1 ASSDEWTGLTGELF
13 TRBJ2-1 TRBV28 ASRKGGDDNNEQF
13 TRBJ2-1 TRBV6-4 ASSEQAGDYNEQF
14 TRBJ2-1 TRBV6-1 ASSPGTSRGYNEQF
13 TRBJ2-2 TRBV2 ASSGGQGVPGELF
13 TRBJ2-3 TRBV12-3/TRBV12-4 ANVLVGLGPHTQY
12 TRBJ1-1 TRBV7-9 ATQTGGVNTEAF
16 TRBJ2-6 TRBV4-1 ASSQTSSFYSGANVLT
12 TRBJ2-2 TRBV6-5 ASSYVSGPGELF
12 TRBJ2-5 TRBV7-9 ASGRDTRRETQY
11 TRBJ2-1 TRBV28 ASRAGKLYEQF
13 TRBJ2-2 TRBV4-1 ASSPKTGSSGELF
9 TRBJ1-1 TRBV19 ASSVGSEAF
13 TRBJ2-1 TRBV29-1 SVAGVLDEYNEQF
13 TRBJ2-7 TRBV11-2 ASSLSGQGSYEQY
11 TRBJ2-7 TRBV20-1 SAREGRDYEQY
13 TRBJ2-2 TRBV27 ASGPPFWNTGELF
14 TRBJ2-3 TRBV5-1 ASSLVSWGPTDTQY
11 TRBJ2-1 TRBV12-3/TRBV12-4 ASSLALGFRQF
14 TRBJ2-5 TRBV3-1 ASSHPGQASQETQY